This entry is about one TCR beta chain. Its antigen is undetermined. Sequenced by immunoSEQ multiplex PCR; TCRdb stores in-frame clones only, minus some. The sample lists around 2.1 million clones; almost 96% were seen once. The data were taken from a study of shared clonotypes between healthy human individuals. The V gene's germline CDR1 is MNHNS and CDR2 SASEGT. Trimming cost V 7 bases and J 1 base, with 8 bases left between them. This CDR3 comprises 13 residues. Study-wide results and limits: Rarefaction revealed incomplete sorted-subset sequencing despite large depth. Among donors, clonotype sharing was expected to be affected by sequencing depth.

The chain has TRBV6-1 and TRBJ1-5, with unresolved D. The source material was naive CD4+ T cells sorted from blood. Stated subset: CD45RA+ positively selected. This clonotype was obtained from a young man in good health. CDR3 DNA: TGTGCCAGCACCCTCTCGAGCAATCAGCCCCAGCATTTT. This sequence encodes CASTLSSNQPQHF.